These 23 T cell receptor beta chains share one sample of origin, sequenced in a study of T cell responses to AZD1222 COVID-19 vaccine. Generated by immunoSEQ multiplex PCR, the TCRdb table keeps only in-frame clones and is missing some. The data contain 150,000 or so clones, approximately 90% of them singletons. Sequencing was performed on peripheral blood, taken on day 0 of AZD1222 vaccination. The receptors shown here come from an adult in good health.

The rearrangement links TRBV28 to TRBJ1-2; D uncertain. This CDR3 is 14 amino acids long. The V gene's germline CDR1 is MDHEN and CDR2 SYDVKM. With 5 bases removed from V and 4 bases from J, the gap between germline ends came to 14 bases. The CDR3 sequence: CASSPPSRSYGYTF. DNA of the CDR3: TGTGCCAGCAGTCCCCCCTCGCGGAGCTATGGCTACACCTTC.

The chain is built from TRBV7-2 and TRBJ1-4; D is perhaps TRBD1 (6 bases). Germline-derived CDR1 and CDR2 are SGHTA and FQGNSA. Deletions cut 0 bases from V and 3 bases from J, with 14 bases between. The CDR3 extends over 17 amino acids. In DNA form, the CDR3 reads TGTGCCAGCAGCTTAGCGAAAGTAGGGGGTCCTAATGAAAAACTGTTTTTT. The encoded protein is CASSLAKVGGPNEKLFF.

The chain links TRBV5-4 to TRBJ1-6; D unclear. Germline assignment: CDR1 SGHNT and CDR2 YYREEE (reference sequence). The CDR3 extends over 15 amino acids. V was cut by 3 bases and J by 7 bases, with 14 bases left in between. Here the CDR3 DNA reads TGTGCCAGCAGCTCCACCGGACTCGGGAATTCACCCCTCCACTTT. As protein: CASSSTGLGNSPLHF.

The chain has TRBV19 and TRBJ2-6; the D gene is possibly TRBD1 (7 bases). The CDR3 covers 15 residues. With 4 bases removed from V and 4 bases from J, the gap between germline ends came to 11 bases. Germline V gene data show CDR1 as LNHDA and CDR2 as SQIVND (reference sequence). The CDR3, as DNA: TGTGCCAGTAGTAGCCAGGGGGGCGGGGCCAACGTCCTGACTTTC. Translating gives CASSSQGGGANVLTF.

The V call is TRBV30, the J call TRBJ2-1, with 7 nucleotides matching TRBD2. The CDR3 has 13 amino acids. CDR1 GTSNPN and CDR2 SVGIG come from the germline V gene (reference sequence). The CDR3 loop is CARASGSNNEQFF. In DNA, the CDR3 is TGTGCGAGGGCTAGCGGATCCAACAATGAGCAGTTCTTC.

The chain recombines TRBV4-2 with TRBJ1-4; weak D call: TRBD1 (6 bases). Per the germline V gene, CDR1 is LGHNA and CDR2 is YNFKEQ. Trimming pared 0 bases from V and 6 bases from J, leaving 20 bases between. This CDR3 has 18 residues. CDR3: CASSQDWILRGSYEKLFF. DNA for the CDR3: TGTGCCAGCAGCCAAGATTGGATCCTGAGGGGGTCTTATGAAAAACTGTTTTTT.

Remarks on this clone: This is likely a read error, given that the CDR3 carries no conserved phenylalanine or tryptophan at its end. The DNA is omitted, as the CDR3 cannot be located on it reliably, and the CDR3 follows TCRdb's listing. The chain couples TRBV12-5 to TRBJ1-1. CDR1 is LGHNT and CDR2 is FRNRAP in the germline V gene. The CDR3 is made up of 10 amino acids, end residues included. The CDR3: CASGLIRGGI.

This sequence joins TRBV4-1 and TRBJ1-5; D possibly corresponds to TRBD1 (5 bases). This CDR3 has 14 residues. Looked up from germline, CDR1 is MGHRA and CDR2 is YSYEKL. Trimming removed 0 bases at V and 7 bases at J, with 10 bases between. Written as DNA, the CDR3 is TGCGCCAGCAGCCAAGATGGGGGGTACCAGCCCCAGCATTTT. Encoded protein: CASSQDGGYQPQHF.

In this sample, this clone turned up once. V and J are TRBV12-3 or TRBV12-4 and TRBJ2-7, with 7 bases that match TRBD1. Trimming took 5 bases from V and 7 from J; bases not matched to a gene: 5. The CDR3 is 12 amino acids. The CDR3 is CASSPPRGEQYF. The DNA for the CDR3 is TGTGCCAGCAGTCCACCCAGGGGGGAGCAGTACTTC.

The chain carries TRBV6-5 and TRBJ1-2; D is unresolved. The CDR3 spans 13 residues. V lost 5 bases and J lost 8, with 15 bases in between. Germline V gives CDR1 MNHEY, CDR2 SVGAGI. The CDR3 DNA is TGTGCCAGCAGTACCAGCACCCCGAGCGGCTACACCTTC. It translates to CASSTSTPSGYTF.

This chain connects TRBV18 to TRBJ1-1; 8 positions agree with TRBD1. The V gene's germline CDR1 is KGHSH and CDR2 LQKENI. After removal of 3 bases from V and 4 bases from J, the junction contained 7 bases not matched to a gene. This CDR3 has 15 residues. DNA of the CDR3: TGTGCCAGCTCACCGACAGGGGTTACGGGCACTGAAGCTTTCTTT. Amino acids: CASSPTGVTGTEAFF.

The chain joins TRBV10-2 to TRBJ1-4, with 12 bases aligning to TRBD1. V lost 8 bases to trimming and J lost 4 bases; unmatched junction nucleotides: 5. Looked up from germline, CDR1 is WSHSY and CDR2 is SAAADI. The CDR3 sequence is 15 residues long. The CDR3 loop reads CASWGQGAGNEKLFF. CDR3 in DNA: TGCGCCAGCTGGGGACAGGGGGCTGGTAATGAAAAACTGTTTTTT.

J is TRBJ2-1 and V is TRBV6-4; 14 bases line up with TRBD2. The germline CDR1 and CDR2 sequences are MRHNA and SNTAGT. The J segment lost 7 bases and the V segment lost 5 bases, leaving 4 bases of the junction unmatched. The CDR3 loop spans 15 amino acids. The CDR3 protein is CASSRLAGGRNEQFF. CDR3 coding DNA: TGTGCCAGCAGTAGACTAGCGGGAGGGCGAAATGAGCAGTTCTTC.

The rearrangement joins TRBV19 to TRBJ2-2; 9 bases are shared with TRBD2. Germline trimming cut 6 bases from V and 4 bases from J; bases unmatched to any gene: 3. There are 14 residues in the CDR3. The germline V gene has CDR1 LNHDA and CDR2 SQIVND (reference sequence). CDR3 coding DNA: TGTGCCAGTAGGCGGACTAGCGCCACCGGGGAGCTGTTTTTT. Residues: CASRRTSATGELFF.

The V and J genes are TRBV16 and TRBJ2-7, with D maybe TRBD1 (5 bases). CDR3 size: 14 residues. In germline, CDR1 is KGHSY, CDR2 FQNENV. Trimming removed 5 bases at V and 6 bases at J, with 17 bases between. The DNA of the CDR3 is TGTGCCAGCAGCAACCAGGGATCCGGAAGCGAGCAGTACTTC. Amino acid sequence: CASSNQGSGSEQYF.

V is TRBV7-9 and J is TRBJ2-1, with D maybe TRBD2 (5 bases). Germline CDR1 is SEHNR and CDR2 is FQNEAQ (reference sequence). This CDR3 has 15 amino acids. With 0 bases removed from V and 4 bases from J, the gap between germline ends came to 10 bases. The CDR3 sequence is CASSLAGSAYNEQFF. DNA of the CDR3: TGTGCCAGCAGCTTAGCTGGTAGCGCTTACAATGAGCAGTTCTTC.

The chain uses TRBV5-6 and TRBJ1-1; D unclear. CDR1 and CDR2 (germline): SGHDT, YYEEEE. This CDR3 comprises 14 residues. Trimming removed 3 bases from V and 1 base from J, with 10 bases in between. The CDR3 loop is CASSSDGGNTEAFF. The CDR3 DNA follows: TGTGCCAGCAGCTCCGACGGTGGGAACACTGAAGCTTTCTTT.

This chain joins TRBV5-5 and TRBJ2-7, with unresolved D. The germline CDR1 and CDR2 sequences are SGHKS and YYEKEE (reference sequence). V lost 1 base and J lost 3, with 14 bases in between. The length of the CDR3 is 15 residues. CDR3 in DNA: TGTGCCAGCAGCTTGATTAGCCGTCCAGGCTACGAGCAGTACTTC. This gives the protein CASSLISRPGYEQYF.

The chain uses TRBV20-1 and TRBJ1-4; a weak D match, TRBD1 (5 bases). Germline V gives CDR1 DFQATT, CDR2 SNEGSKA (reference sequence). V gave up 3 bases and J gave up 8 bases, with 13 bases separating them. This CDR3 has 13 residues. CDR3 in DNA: TGCAGTGCTAGTTACCCCCGGGGCGAAAAACTGTTTTTT. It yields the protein CSASYPRGEKLFF.

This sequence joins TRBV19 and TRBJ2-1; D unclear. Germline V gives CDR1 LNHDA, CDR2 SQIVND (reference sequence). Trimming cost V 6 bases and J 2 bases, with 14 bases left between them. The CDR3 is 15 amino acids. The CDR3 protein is CASRNYQAPYNEQFF. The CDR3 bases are TGTGCCAGTAGGAATTATCAGGCCCCCTACAATGAGCAGTTCTTC.

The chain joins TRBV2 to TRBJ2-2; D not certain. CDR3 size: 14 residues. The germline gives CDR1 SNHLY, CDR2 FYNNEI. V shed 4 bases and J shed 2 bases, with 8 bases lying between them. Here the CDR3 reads CASSVRGNTGELFF. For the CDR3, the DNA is TGTGCCAGCAGTGTCCGCGGAAACACCGGGGAGCTGTTTTTT.

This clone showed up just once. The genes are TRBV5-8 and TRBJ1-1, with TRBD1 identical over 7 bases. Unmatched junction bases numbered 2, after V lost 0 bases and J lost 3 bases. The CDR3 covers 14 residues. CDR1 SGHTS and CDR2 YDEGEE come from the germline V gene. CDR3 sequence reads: CASSLGRGYTEAFF. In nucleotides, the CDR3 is TGTGCCAGCAGCTTGGGCAGGGGGTACACTGAAGCTTTCTTT.

The CDR3 region is CASSAFPTSGQETQYF. The DNA for the CDR3 is TGCGCCAGCAGCGCCTTCCCAACTAGCGGCCAAGAGACCCAGTACTTC. The V gene is TRBV5-1, the J gene TRBJ2-5; TRBD2 aligns across 8 bases. CDR1 is SGHRS and CDR2 is YFSETQ in the germline V gene. The CDR3 has 16 residues. V shed 4 bases and J 1 base; nucleotides not matched to a gene: 9.